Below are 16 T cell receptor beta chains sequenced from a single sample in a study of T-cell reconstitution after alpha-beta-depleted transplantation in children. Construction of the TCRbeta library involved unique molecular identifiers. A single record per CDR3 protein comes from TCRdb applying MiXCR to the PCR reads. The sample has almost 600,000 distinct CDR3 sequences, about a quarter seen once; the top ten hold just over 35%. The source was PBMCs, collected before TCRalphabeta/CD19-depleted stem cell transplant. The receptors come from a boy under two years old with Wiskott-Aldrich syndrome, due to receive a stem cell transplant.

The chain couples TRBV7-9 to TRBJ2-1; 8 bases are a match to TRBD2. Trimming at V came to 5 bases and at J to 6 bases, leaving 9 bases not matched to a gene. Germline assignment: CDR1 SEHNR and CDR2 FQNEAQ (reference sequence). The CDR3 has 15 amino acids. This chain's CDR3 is CASSHSGTSRNEQFF. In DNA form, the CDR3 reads TGTGCCAGCAGCCATAGCGGGACCTCGCGCAATGAGCAGTTCTTC.

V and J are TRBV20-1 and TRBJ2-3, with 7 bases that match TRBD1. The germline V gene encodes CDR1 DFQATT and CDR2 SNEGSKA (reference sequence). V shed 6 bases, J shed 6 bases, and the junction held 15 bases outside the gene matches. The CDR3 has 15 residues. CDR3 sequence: CSASKQGSPRDTQYF. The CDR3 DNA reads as TGCAGTGCGTCAAAACAGGGGTCACCCCGGGATACGCAGTATTTT.

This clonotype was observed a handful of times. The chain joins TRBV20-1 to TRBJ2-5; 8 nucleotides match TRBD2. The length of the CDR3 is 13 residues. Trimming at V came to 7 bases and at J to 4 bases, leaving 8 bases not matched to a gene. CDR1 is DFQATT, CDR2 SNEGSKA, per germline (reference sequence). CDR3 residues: CSGGTSGRETQYF. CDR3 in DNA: TGCAGTGGAGGGACTAGTGGGAGAGAGACCCAGTACTTC.

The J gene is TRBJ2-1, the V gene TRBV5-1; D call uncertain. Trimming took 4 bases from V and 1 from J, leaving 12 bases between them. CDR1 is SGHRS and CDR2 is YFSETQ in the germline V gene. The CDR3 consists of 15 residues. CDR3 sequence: CASSLDLGSYNEQFF. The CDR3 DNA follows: TGCGCCAGCAGCCTGGACCTAGGGTCCTACAATGAGCAGTTCTTC.

The CDR3 loop reads CASSFQGGELFF. The CDR3 nucleotides read TGTGCCAGCAGCTTCCAGGGCGGGGAGCTGTTTTTT. The V call is TRBV7-6, the J call TRBJ2-2; D may be TRBD1 (5 bases). CDR1 and CDR2 (germline): SGHVS, FNYEAQ. The CDR3 loop spans 12 amino acids. Trimming left V 3 bases short and J 7 bases short, with 6 bases between.

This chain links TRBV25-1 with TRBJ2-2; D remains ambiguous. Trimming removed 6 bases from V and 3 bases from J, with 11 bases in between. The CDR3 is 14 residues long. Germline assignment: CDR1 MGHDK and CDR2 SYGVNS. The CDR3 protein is CASRADRDTGELFF. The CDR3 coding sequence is TGTGCCAGCAGGGCAGATAGAGACACCGGGGAGCTGTTTTTT.

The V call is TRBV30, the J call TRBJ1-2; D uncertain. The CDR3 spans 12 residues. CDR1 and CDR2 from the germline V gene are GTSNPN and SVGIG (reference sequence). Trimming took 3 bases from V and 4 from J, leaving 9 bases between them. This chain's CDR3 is CAWRPGLYGYTF. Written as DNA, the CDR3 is TGTGCCTGGAGACCGGGCCTCTATGGCTACACCTTC.

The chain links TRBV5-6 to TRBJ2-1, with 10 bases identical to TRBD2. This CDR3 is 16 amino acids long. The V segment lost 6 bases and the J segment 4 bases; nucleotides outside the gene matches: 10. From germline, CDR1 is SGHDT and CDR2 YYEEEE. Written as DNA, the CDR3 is TGTGCCAGCATAAGGCTAGCGGGAGCTGTGTACAATGAGCAGTTCTTC. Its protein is CASIRLAGAVYNEQFF.

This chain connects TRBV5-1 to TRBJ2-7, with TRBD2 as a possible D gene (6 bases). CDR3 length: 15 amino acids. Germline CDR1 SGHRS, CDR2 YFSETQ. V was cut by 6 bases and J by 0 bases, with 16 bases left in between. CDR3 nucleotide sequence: TGCGCCAGCACAACAACGGGACTGACCTCCTACGAGCAGTACTTC. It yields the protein CASTTTGLTSYEQYF.

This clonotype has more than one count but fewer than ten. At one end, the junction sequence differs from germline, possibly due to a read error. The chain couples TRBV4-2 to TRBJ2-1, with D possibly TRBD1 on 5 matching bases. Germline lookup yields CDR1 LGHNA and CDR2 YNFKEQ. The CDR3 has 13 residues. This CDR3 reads CASSQDAVQGRIF. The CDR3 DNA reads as TGTGCCAGCAGCCAAGATGCAGTGCAGGGAAGGATCTTC.

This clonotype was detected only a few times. DNA of the CDR3: TGTGCCAGCAGCCAAAGGCCCACAGGGGGCCAGCCCCAGCATTTT. Translation: CASSQRPTGGQPQHF. The chain joins TRBV3-1 to TRBJ1-5; the match to TRBD1 covers 9 bases. J lost 7 bases, V lost 2 bases, and 6 bases had no gene match. Germline-derived CDR1 and CDR2 are LGHDT and YNNKEL (reference sequence). The CDR3 has 15 residues.

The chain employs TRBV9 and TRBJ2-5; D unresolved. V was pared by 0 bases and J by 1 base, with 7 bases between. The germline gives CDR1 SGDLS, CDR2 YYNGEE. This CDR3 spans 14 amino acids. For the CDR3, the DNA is TGTGCCAGCAGCGTAGGTGGTATCCAAGAGACCCAGTACTTC. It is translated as CASSVGGIQETQYF.

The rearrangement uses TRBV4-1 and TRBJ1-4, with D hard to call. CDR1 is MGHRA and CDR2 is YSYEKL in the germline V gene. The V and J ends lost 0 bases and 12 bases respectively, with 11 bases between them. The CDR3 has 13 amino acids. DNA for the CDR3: TGCGCCAGCAGCCAAGACATTAGTAGGCAACTGTTTTTT. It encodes CASSQDISRQLFF.

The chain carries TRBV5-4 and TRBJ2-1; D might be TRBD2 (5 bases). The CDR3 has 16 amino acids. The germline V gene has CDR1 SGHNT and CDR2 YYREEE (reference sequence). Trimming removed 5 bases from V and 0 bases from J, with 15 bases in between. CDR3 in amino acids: CASSRRPGSSYNEQFF. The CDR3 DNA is TGTGCCAGCAGTCGACGACCGGGGAGCTCCTACAATGAGCAGTTCTTC.

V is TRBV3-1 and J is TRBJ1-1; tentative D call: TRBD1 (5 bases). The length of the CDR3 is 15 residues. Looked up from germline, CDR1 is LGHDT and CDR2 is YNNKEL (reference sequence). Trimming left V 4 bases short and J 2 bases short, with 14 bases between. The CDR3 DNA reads TGTGCCAGCAGCCTCCGGGGGGGGAGAAACACTGAAGCTTTCTTT. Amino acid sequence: CASSLRGGRNTEAFF.

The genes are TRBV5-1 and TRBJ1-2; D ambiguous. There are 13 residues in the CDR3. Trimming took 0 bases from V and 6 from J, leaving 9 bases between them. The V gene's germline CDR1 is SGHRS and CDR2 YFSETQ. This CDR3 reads CASSLVGFDGYTF. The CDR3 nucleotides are TGCGCCAGCAGCTTGGTGGGCTTCGATGGCTACACCTTC.